What follows describes a single T cell receptor beta chain. What it recognizes is unknown. All donors were Caucasian adults living in Nashville, Tennessee. The data are from a study of shared clonotypes between healthy human individuals. This CDR3 is 16 amino acids long. Germline V CDR1 and CDR2: SQVTM, ANQGSEA. J gave up 5 bases and V 7 bases, and 18 bases lay outside the gene matches. The study, taken as a whole, reports: Few donors limited the genetic and exposure-history diversity represented. Clonotype sharing among donors was expected to depend on sequencing depth.

TCRdb's copy holds only in-frame clones and misses some; the assay was immunoSEQ multiplex PCR. This table holds around 1.6 million clones, approximately 98% found once. This receptor was identified in a young man in good health. The sequenced sample was naive CD4+ T cells sorted from blood. Noted subset: CD45RA+ positively selected. The chain couples TRBV29-1 to TRBJ2-5, with 8 bases matching TRBD1. The CDR3 here is CSALLIRQGWGETQYF. The CDR3 region has the DNA TGCAGCGCCCTCCTGATAAGACAGGGGTGGGGGGAGACCCAGTACTTC.